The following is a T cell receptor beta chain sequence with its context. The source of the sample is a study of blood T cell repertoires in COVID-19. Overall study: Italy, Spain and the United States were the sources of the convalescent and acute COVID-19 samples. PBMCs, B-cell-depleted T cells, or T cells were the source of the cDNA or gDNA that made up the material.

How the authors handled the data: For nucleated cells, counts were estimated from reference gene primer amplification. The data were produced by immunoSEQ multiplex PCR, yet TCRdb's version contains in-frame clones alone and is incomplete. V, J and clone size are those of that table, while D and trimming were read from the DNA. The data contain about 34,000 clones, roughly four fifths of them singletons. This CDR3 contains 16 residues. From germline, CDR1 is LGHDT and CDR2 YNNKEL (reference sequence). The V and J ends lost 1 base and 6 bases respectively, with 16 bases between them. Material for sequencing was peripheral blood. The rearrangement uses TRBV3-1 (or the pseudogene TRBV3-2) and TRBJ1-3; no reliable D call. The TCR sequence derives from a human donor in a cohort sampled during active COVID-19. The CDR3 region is CASSQVSAEAVNTIYF. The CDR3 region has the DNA TGTGCCAGCAGCCAAGTTTCAGCCGAGGCTGTAAACACCATATATTTT.